This T cell receptor (beta chain) originates from a study of cytomegalovirus exposure and HLA in healthy donors (dated by TCRdb to the late 2010s). Study-wide context: In an earlier analysis of fewer than 750 of the donors, 250 to 300 Gb of sequence data and 100 million or so unique TCR beta sequences from roughly 180 million T cells were reported. An early release that covered about 600 HLA-typed donors contained about 290 gigabases of sequencing data and 75 million to 100 million unique TCR sequences. The genetic ancestry cluster associated with self-reported Caucasian donors included 80% to 90% of the roughly 400 genotyped donors. The study was designed to test whether signatures of past pathogen exposure could be identified by cataloging public T cell receptors. The T cell repertoires of around 670 subjects were profiled by immunosequencing and related to cytomegalovirus serostatus. Besides the first cohort of some 670 subjects, a separate validation cohort made up of roughly 120 different subjects was used. To predict cytomegalovirus infection status, the study brought together high-throughput TCR immunosequencing, statistical association of individual TCRs with disease status, and machine learning. A later analysis re-examined previously published TCR beta repertoires from over 500 donors and added high-resolution HLA genotyping to investigate patterns of TCR occurrence. Rather than using new phenotypic data, the later analysis identified candidate immune exposures from TCR beta sequences and from how often those sequences occurred across donors. An earlier analysis of 587 of the donors applied high-throughput TCR beta sequencing to assess whether each TCR beta V gene segment acted as functional or pseudogenic. Donor age, sex, ethnicity and CMV serostatus were collected together with the repertoire data. Genome-wide SNP genotypes for about 65% of the roughly 700 donors were used in a later genetic analysis, which treated that subset as a discovery cohort. Every discovery cohort repertoire had been produced on one sequencing platform. Both class I and class II loci were covered by HLA typing, at four-digit resolution. The number of typed donors differed by locus: about 629-630 for A, B, C, DRB1 and DQB1; some 500 for DQA1; over 600 for DPA1; and roughly 470 for DPB1. Five DR-DQ haplotypes were handled as single units for association and clustering, since linkage in the cohort was strong. On average, around 240,000 unique TCR beta nucleotide sequences were sequenced per donor among 300 to 500 genotyped donors of the cohort, with around 19% of those sequences being non-productive. What the research found in general, with its limitations: Specific HLA alleles were associated with 15,000 to 20,000 TCR beta sequences at a false discovery rate of 0.05 in a later analysis. While some public TCRs were present in many individuals, most TCR sequences turned up only very rarely across donors. A later analysis found that HLA-associated TCR beta chains were more clonally expanded and had lower generation probabilities than equally common non-associated chains. Some IMGT-functional V segments, including TRBV6-2 and TRBV6-3, could not be distinguished by the 87-base-pair reads and were therefore excluded. CMV serostatus was the only immune exposure information available for the cohort. Sequencing depth was assumed to be roughly uniform across donors in the presence/absence analyses, though that assumption may not hold. In the study, 150 to 200 TCR beta chains were listed as associated with cytomegalovirus. A further reported finding was that TCR beta sequences accurately predicted the HLA-A and HLA-B alleles for most subjects in the first cohort. Broadly in line with IMGT annotations, most TCR beta V segments showed up in productive rearrangements about 87% or about 30% of the time in an earlier analysis of around 550 of the donors. A few of the identified cytomegalovirus-associated TCR beta chains were confirmed in vitro to be specific for cytomegalovirus antigens. A later analysis found that TCR association rates varied across HLA loci, with DRB1 alleles showing the most associated TCRs and HLA-C alleles the fewest. In this cohort, only TCR beta chains were sequenced, and detectable features were limited by the absence of alpha or paired-chain data. Because HLA typing was missing for some donors at each locus, association tests included only the typed subset. Several of the top co-occurrence clusters appeared to be linked to parvovirus B19, influenza, CMV and Epstein-Barr virus, according to a later analysis. The authors suggested that the approach could potentially be generalized to other disease states and immunological phenotypes. The classifier was reported to diagnose cytomegalovirus status with high specificity and sensitivity in both the original and validation cohorts. A later genetic analysis associated a missense DCLRE1C variant with V-gene and J-gene trimming of TCR beta chains, and an independent cohort replicated the association. The sequencing pipeline was judged likely to have produced a cluster of highly shared sequence variants as a technical artifact. Strong co-occurrence of HLA alleles, especially DR and DQ, made assigning TCR associations to individual alleles difficult. Correlated functional status among segregating V segments might reflect linkage disequilibrium, but an unknown experimental factor could not be ruled out. A later analysis found that most CMV-associated TCR beta chains appeared HLA-restricted, with HLA associations seemingly driven largely by CMV exposure. A later genetic analysis reported fewer N-insertions in productive TCRs among donors in an Asian-associated ancestry cluster than the roughly 670-donor mean. Because counts were too low, around 17 rarely observed V segments, including chromosome 9 orphons, were left out of the earlier analysis of roughly 600 of the donors.

The cohort consisted of 650 to 700 healthy bone marrow donors. All cohort members were sampled while nominally healthy, although unrecorded immune exposures were likely present. The donor tested CMV seronegative, placing the donor among the 350 to 400 seronegative members of the cohort. Each donor provided a peripheral blood sample, and peripheral blood mononuclear cells were used for TCR beta sequencing. The Qiagen DNeasy Blood Extraction Kit was used to extract genomic DNA from the blood cell samples. In the germline V gene (reference sequence), CDR1 corresponds to SEHNR and CDR2 to FQNEAQ. Taken from cysteine to phenylalanine, the CDR3 has 13 residues. Only CDR3 DNA remains: 39 bases, in frame from the first base. V is trimmed back by 8 bases and J by 5 bases, and the junction contains 8 bases that no gene match accounts for. On this clone: This receptor's antigen is unknown. It has no much larger one-base neighbor in the sample; base qualities were not kept.

Receptor libraries were prepared by the immunoSEQ multiplex PCR assay. The multiplex PCR relied on a mix of 60 forward primers for TCR Vbeta segments and 13 reverse primers for TCR Jbeta segments. Amplification of the CDR3 region of rearranged TCR beta genes was performed with a multiplex PCR assay on genomic DNA. Amplified TCR beta libraries were sequenced as 87-base-pair reads on the Illumina HiSeq System. Per the authors' processing: In a later analysis, roughly 80 million unique TCR beta chains were counted across the 650 to 750 repertoires, and about 10 million of these chains were shared by at least two donors. To remove PCR and sequencing errors, raw reads were error-corrected and collapsed into unique sequences using a nearest-neighbor algorithm that merged closely related sequences. V, D and J gene segments were assigned by aligning CDR3 sequences to IMGT reference sequences. For a sequence to be retained, at least a six-nucleotide match to both a V gene segment and a J gene segment was required. A rearrangement counted as productive if the CDR3 had no stop codons and remained in frame with V and J, and every other rearrangement counted as non-productive. CDR3 was defined according to IMGT convention as the region running from the second conserved V-encoded cysteine to the conserved J-encoded phenylalanine. The earlier analysis of some 540 of the donors excluded any sequence lacking an unambiguous match to a single V gene segment. In an earlier analysis of 587 of the donors, a V segment was called functional when productive rearrangements were above 56.7%, and segregating when the standard deviation between donors exceeded 5%. A statistical classification framework was developed to diagnose cytomegalovirus status using the catalog of TCR beta chain sequences. V and J gene assignment, in a later analysis, came from comparing TCR nucleotide sequences with IMGT/GENE-DB human TR gene sequences. Using the TCRdist pipeline, a later analysis assigned CDR3 sequences along with most-parsimonious VDJ recombination scenarios. In a later analysis, each TCR beta chain was defined by its CDR3 amino acid sequence together with its V-gene family, and reads lacking a unique V-gene family were excluded. A later analysis removed several hundred highly shared, low-generation-probability nucleotide sequences to deal with suspected cross-contamination and a sequencing artifact. For each public chain, a later analysis derived a clonal expansion index from normalized ranks of inferred template counts within each repertoire. A later analysis computed generation probabilities with a VDJ recombination model fitted to out-of-frame rearrangements, and checked the results against IGoR. A later analysis scored TCR-TCR, TCR-HLA and TCR-CMV co-occurrence with hypergeometric tests, applying a repertoire-size bias correction to TCR pairs. A later analysis estimated false discovery rates by permuting HLA or CMV assignments 20 times. A later analysis grouped co-occurring TCRs with DBSCAN, adding TCRdist sequence similarity when clustering within HLA-allele-positive subsets. Repertoires with fewer than 30,000 or more than 120,000 public chains were left out of co-occurrence clustering, as were five repertoires with anomalous nucleotide sharing. In its TCRdb copy, this immuneACCESS table keeps in-frame sequences only and misses some clones. Where compared with another copy, unresolved V genes explain less than half of these, and the others have no known cause. Clonal size and the V and J genes are those of that table, whereas D and trimming came from the DNA. The sample table holds approximately 77,000 clones, of which about 80% were seen once. More than 7% of the sample goes to the ten largest clones.

The receptor's source is a woman in her thirties or forties in good health and CMV-seronegative. The sequenced sample consisted of PBMCs. This sequence uses TRBV7-9 and TRBJ1-1, with 7 bases aligning to TRBD1. The DNA sequence reads TGTGCCAGCGGGACAGTAGGACGGACTGAAGCTTTCTTT. Translated, it reads CASGTVGRTEAFF. The reference TRBV7-9 and TRBJ1-1 proteins fill in what lies around the CDR3, so the full variable domain reads DTGVSQNPRHKITKRGQNVTFRCDPISEHNRLYWYRQTLGQGPEFLTYFQNEAQLEKSRLLSDRFSAERPKGSFSTLEIQRTEQGDSAMYLCASGTVGRTEAFFGQGTRLTVV.